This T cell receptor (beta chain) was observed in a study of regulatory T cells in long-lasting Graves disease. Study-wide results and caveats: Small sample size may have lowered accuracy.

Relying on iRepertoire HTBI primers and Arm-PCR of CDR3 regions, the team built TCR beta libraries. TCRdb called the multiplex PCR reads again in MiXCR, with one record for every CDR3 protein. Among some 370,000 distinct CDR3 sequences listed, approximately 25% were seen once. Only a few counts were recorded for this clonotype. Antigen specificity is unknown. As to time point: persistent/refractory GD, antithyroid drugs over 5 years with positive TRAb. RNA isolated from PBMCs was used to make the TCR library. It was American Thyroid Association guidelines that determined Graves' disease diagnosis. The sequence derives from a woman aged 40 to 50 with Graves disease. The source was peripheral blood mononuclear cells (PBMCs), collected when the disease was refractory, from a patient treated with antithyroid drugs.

The CDR3 sequence is CSVGGGAANEKLFF. DNA for the CDR3: TGCAGCGTCGGGGGGGGCGCGGCTAATGAAAAACTGTTTTTT. This chain uses TRBV29-1 with TRBJ1-4; possible D gene TRBD1, 6 bases. CDR1 and CDR2 from the germline V gene are SQVTM and ANQGSEA. This CDR3 has 14 residues. Trimming pared 6 bases from V and 3 bases from J, leaving 14 bases between.